This T cell receptor (beta chain) comes out of a study of sequential checkpoint blockade in melanoma. Background on the study: TCRβ was sequenced from DNA of 90 to 95 pretreatment tumors. Study observations and caveats: Clinical benefit was about 30 times likelier when tumor T-cell fraction and clonality increased.

The CDR3 covers 17 residues. Germline assignment: CDR1 LNHDA and CDR2 SQIVND (reference sequence). V shed 5 bases and J shed 2 bases, with 21 bases lying between them. TCRdb's copy holds only in-frame clones and misses some; the assay was immunoSEQ multiplex PCR. The sample has some 2,900 clones, approximately 20% seen once; the top ten hold 11%. Treatment indicated: randomized to nivolumab then ipilimumab (arm A) or the reverse (arm B). Concerning this clone itself: Its specificity is not known.

The chain is built from TRBV19 and TRBJ2-5; D may be TRBD1 (5 bases). The sample here was tumor tissue (inferred from file names), taken from a patient given nivolumab and ipilimumab in sequence. This TCR was recovered from a human donor with melanoma. Here the CDR3 DNA reads TGTGCCAGTAGTCCACCCCGGTCGCAGGACATACAAGAGACCCAGTACTTC. This codes for CASSPPRSQDIQETQYF.